One and the same sample provided the 30 T cell receptor beta chains below, sequenced in a study of shared clonotypes between healthy human individuals. Libraries were prepared by immunoSEQ multiplex PCR; TCRdb keeps only in-frame clonotypes and omits some of them. The sample yields under 850,000 clones, about 91% seen once. Cells designated naive CD8 were CD45RO-negative and were positively selected for CCR7, with terminally differentiated effector memory CD45RA+ cells excluded. Sequencing input: naive CD8+ T cells sorted from blood. The receptors were sampled from a man aged 30 to 45 in good health.

The chain has TRBV19 and TRBJ2-5, with a weak D call TRBD1 (6 bases). Per the germline V gene, CDR1 is LNHDA and CDR2 is SQIVND (reference sequence). Trimming left V 5 bases short and J 5 bases short, with 21 bases between. There are 16 residues in the CDR3. This CDR3 is CASSPGTLPFTETQYF. Written as DNA, the CDR3 is TGTGCCAGTAGTCCCGGGACACTCCCTTTTACCGAGACCCAGTACTTC.

On this clone: The same CDR3 is also encoded by other DNA sequences in this sample. This chain links TRBV6-6 with TRBJ2-7, with D possibly called TRBD1 or TRBD2 (5 bases each). Germline V gene lookup returns CDR1 MNHNY and CDR2 SVGAGI (reference sequence). Trimming took 6 bases from V and 0 from J, leaving 9 bases between them. The CDR3 covers 13 residues. The CDR3 sequence: CASSSGTSYEQYF. The DNA for the CDR3 is TGTGCCAGCAGCTCCGGGACCTCCTACGAGCAGTACTTC.

The chain employs TRBV9 and TRBJ2-7, with D perhaps matching TRBD1 (6 bases). The CDR3 has 15 residues. Germline-derived CDR1 and CDR2 are SGDLS and YYNGEE. Trimming stripped 0 bases from V and 5 bases from J, with 15 bases between. In nucleotides, the CDR3 is TGTGCCAGCAGCGTAGGGAGGCAGGGGCTAGACGAGCAGTACTTC. Its translation: CASSVGRQGLDEQYF.

With regard to this clone: The same CDR3 is also encoded by other DNA sequences in this sample. The chain is built from TRBV2 and TRBJ2-7; 12 bases match TRBD2. V lost 4 bases and J lost 7; bases outside the gene matches: 5. This CDR3 is 14 amino acids long. The germline V gene has CDR1 SNHLY and CDR2 FYNNEI. The DNA for the CDR3 is TGTGCCAGCAGTGGACTAGCGGGAGTAAGGGAGCAGTACTTC. As protein: CASSGLAGVREQYF.

The gene calls are TRBV7-9 and TRBJ2-7, with D maybe TRBD1 (7 bases). V was pared by 1 base and J by 2 bases, with 12 bases between. The CDR3 has 15 amino acids. Germline V gives CDR1 SEHNR, CDR2 FQNEAQ (reference sequence). Written as DNA, the CDR3 is TGTGCCAGCAGCTTAGTGGCAGGGGGGACCTACGAGCAGTACTTC. It codes for CASSLVAGGTYEQYF.

This clone was picked up one time. V gene TRBV7-9 combines with J gene TRBJ2-7; D remains ambiguous. Trimming stripped 9 bases from V and 3 bases from J, with 9 bases between. Germline V gene sequence: CDR1 SEHNR, CDR2 FQNEAQ (reference sequence). The CDR3 is made up of 11 amino acids. The CDR3 DNA sequence: TGTGCCAGTGATACAGACTACGAGCAGTACTTC. This translates into CASDTDYEQYF. Filled out from reference TRBV7-9 and TRBJ2-7, the complete variable domain reads DTGVSQNPRHKITKRGQNVTFRCDPISEHNRLYWYRQTLGQGPEFLTYFQNEAQLEKSRLLSDRFSAERPKGSFSTLEIQRTEQGDSAMYLCASDTDYEQYFGPGTRLTVT.

The rearrangement joins TRBV19 to TRBJ1-1; a weak D match, TRBD1 (5 bases). This CDR3 region has 13 residues. The V gene lost 5 bases and the J gene lost 4 bases, with 11 bases spanning the gap. The V gene's germline CDR1 is LNHDA and CDR2 SQIVND (reference sequence). In DNA form, the CDR3 reads TGTGCCAGTAGTTTTGGGGGAGGCACTGAAGCTTTCTTT. It specifies CASSFGGGTEAFF.

The chain recombines TRBV29-1 with TRBJ2-1, with 13 bases matching TRBD2. Germline V gene data show CDR1 as SQVTM and CDR2 as ANQGSEA. The CDR3 sequence is 19 residues long. The ends lost 1 base at V and 3 bases at J; junction bases unmatched: 12. The CDR3 bases are TGCAGCGTTGAAGGGCTCACTAGCGGGAGGGCCCCCCACTACAATGAGCAGTTCTTC. Protein: CSVEGLTSGRAPHYNEQFF.

The count of this clone is one. Within the sample, other DNA sequences also encode this same CDR3. CDR3 sequence reads: CASSLVGTANTEAFF. In nucleotides, the CDR3 is TGCGCCAGCAGCTTGGTTGGGACGGCGAACACTGAAGCTTTCTTT. V is TRBV5-1 and J is TRBJ1-1; D might be TRBD1 (5 bases). V shed 0 bases and J shed 1 base, with 10 bases lying between them. The CDR3 extends over 15 amino acids. Germline-derived CDR1 and CDR2 are SGHRS and YFSETQ. The full variable domain, rest sourced from reference TRBV5-1 and TRBJ1-1, is KAGVTQTPRYLIKTRGQQVTLSCSPISGHRSVSWYQQTPGQGLQFLFEYFSETQRNKGNFPGRFSGRQFSNSRSEMNVSTLELGDSALYLCASSLVGTANTEAFFGQGTRLTVV.

This chain links TRBV7-2 with TRBJ2-5; 8 positions agree with TRBD1. This CDR3 spans 18 amino acids. From germline, CDR1 is SGHTA and CDR2 FQGNSA. The V gene end was trimmed by 4 bases and the J gene end by 0 bases; junction bases not matched to a gene: 13. The CDR3 protein is CASSSMQAGQADQETQYF. The CDR3 DNA follows: TGTGCCAGCAGCTCCATGCAGGCGGGACAGGCGGACCAAGAGACCCAGTACTTC.

The genes are TRBV21-1 and TRBJ1-5; the DNA was not used to check the table's D call, TRBD1. TRBV21-1 is noted as a pseudogene. CDR3 size: 15 residues. The CDR3 nucleotides read TGTGCCAGCAGCAAAGCCGGACAGAGCAATCAGCCCCAGCATTTT. Translation: CASSKAGQSNQPQHF.

This clone appeared a single time. The chain recombines TRBV11-2 with TRBJ1-5, with unresolved D. This CDR3 spans 14 amino acids. V shed 3 bases and J shed 3 bases, with 9 bases lying between them. CDR1 and CDR2 (germline): SGHAT, FQNNGV. DNA for the CDR3: TGTGCCAGCAGCTTGCCGGGTTACAATCAGCCCCAGCATTTT. Protein product: CASSLPGYNQPQHF.

V gene TRBV7-8 combines with J gene TRBJ2-3, with 8 positions matching TRBD1. J lost 0 bases, V lost 5 bases, and 4 bases had no gene match. The CDR3 totals 15 residues. Per the germline V gene, CDR1 is SGHVS and CDR2 is FQNEAQ. In nucleotides, the CDR3 is TGTGCCAGCAGCACGTGGGACAGGAGCACAGATACGCAGTATTTT. Translating gives CASSTWDRSTDTQYF.

In its sample, this clone was seen a few times. At one of its ends the junction is not consistent with the germline gene, which may arise from a read error. Here the CDR3 reads CAGRTVPDGYTF. Here the CDR3 DNA reads TGTGCCGGCAGGACCGTTCCGGATGGCTACACCTTC. The V call is TRBV2, the J call TRBJ1-2; no definite D call. In germline, CDR1 is SNHLY, CDR2 FYNNEI. CDR3 size: 12 residues.

This chain links TRBV11-2 with TRBJ2-1; 7 bases map to TRBD2. Looked up from germline, CDR1 is SGHAT and CDR2 is FQNNGV. CDR3 length: 16 amino acids. V was pared by 5 bases and J by 7 bases, with 14 bases of the junction left unmatched. The CDR3 sequence is CASSPRPRREKNEQFF. The CDR3 bases are TGTGCCAGCAGCCCCCGCCCCAGGCGGGAGAAGAATGAGCAGTTCTTC.

The rearrangement links TRBV5-6 to TRBJ2-1; 7 nucleotides align to TRBD2. Germline CDR1 reads SGHDT; CDR2 reads YYEEEE. Trimming removed 4 bases from V and 9 bases from J; junction bases left unmatched: 10. The CDR3 spans 14 residues. The CDR3 sequence is CASSLVAGVAEQFF. DNA of the CDR3: TGTGCCAGCAGCCTCGTGGCGGGAGTGGCTGAGCAGTTCTTC.

The CDR3 is CSVPGFANEQFF. DNA for the CDR3: TGCAGCGTACCCGGATTCGCTAATGAGCAGTTCTTC. The genes are TRBV29-1 and TRBJ2-1; D not resolved. CDR1 SQVTM and CDR2 ANQGSEA come from the germline V gene. The CDR3 runs 12 residues. Trimming removed 6 bases from V and 7 bases from J, with 13 bases in between.

V is TRBV5-1 and J is TRBJ2-5; weak D call: TRBD2 (6 bases). Deletions cut 4 bases from V and 3 bases from J, with 16 bases between. This CDR3 has 15 residues. Germline V gives CDR1 SGHRS, CDR2 YFSETQ. The CDR3 loop reads CASSGPRTTEETQYF. Written as DNA, the CDR3 is TGCGCCAGCAGCGGACCTCGGACTACAGAAGAGACCCAGTACTTC.

With regard to this clone: The identical CDR3 is also encoded by other nucleotide sequences in the sample. V usage is TRBV7-8 and J usage is TRBJ2-1; D possibly matches TRBD1 or TRBD2 (5 bases each). Germline assignment: CDR1 SGHVS and CDR2 FQNEAQ. The CDR3 sequence is 15 residues long. The V end lost 5 bases, the J end lost 0 bases, and 11 bases lay between the germline ends. CDR3 protein: CASSPGPSSYNEQFF. Written as DNA, the CDR3 is TGTGCCAGCAGCCCGGGGCCTAGCTCCTACAATGAGCAGTTCTTC.

The gene calls are TRBV6-5 and TRBJ2-7, with TRBD1 matching 8 bases. CDR3 length equals 14 residues. V dropped 5 bases and J dropped 7; count of bases not matched to a gene: 10. Per the germline V gene, CDR1 is MNHEY and CDR2 is SVGAGI. CDR3 DNA: TGTGCCAGCAGTGACAGGGGCGGCCGGTTGGAGCAGTACTTC. Its translation is CASSDRGGRLEQYF.

V is TRBV7-9 and J is TRBJ2-7, with D possibly being TRBD1 (6 bases). Germline V gene sequence: CDR1 SEHNR, CDR2 FQNEAQ (reference sequence). The CDR3 runs 12 residues. V shed 8 bases and J shed 7 bases, with 15 bases lying between them. The DNA of the CDR3 is TGTGCCAGCGTCGTGGGTGGGACAGAGCAGTACTTC. Encoded protein: CASVVGGTEQYF.

This clone was recorded once. The chain joins TRBV20-1 to TRBJ2-7; possible D gene TRBD2, 5 bases. Germline lookup yields CDR1 DFQATT and CDR2 SNEGSKA (reference sequence). V was cut by 6 bases and J by 3 bases, with 6 bases left in between. The CDR3 consists of 10 residues. CDR3 in amino acids: CSAGDYEQYF. In DNA, the CDR3 is TGCAGTGCGGGAGACTACGAGCAGTACTTC.

The V call is TRBV5-1, the J call TRBJ2-5; D might be TRBD1 or TRBD2, each matching 5 bases. Germline values: CDR1 SGHRS, CDR2 YFSETQ. V lost 0 bases and J lost 5, with 14 bases in between. The length of the CDR3 is 15 residues. CDR3 loop: CASSLVGTHVETQYF. For the CDR3, the DNA is TGCGCCAGCAGCTTGGTGGGGACCCATGTGGAGACCCAGTACTTC.

This chain joins TRBV4-1 and TRBJ1-3; D not certain. Germline V lookup: CDR1 MGHRA, CDR2 YSYEKL. Trimming pared 0 bases from V and 0 bases from J, leaving 9 bases between. This CDR3 contains 16 residues. The CDR3 protein is CASSQDGPTSGNTIYF. CDR3 coding DNA: TGCGCCAGCAGCCAAGATGGGCCAACCTCTGGAAACACCATATATTTT.

The V and J genes are TRBV19 and TRBJ2-2; the D call may be TRBD1 or TRBD2 (5 bases each). V lost 5 bases, J lost 7 bases, and 11 bases lay in between. There are 13 residues in the CDR3. Germline V CDR1 and CDR2: LNHDA, SQIVND (reference sequence). For the CDR3, the DNA is TGTGCCAGTAGTCCCAGGGCGGGCGGGGAGCTGTTTTTT. Translation gives CASSPRAGGELFF.

This rearrangement joins TRBV6-5 to TRBJ1-5, with D tentatively TRBD1 (6 bases). Germline assignment: CDR1 MNHEY and CDR2 SVGAGI. CDR3 length: 13 residues. Between the trimmed V and J ends, which lost 4 bases and 7 bases, there was a span of 11 bases. This CDR3 is CASSLQGTQPQHF. The DNA of the CDR3 is TGTGCCAGCAGTTTGCAGGGGACCCAGCCCCAGCATTTT.

The rearrangement links TRBV4-1 to TRBJ2-1, with D possibly TRBD2 on 5 matching bases. The CDR3 is made up of 15 amino acids. Germline assignment: CDR1 MGHRA and CDR2 YSYEKL. The ends were cut back, 4 bases at V and 4 bases at J, with 14 bases in the middle. The CDR3 here is CASSPVGSAYNEQFF. The CDR3 DNA reads TGCGCCAGCAGCCCGGTAGGGAGTGCTTACAATGAGCAGTTCTTC.

The rearrangement links TRBV7-9 to TRBJ2-7, with a possible D match to TRBD1 (6 bases). This CDR3 spans 12 amino acids. Germline assignment: CDR1 SEHNR and CDR2 FQNEAQ (reference sequence). V lost 5 bases, J lost 6 bases, and 11 bases lay in between. Here the CDR3 reads CASSREGGEQYF. CDR3 nucleotides: TGTGCCAGCAGCCGCGAAGGGGGCGAGCAGTACTTC.

The V and J genes are TRBV7-9 and TRBJ2-5; D remains ambiguous. Trimming shortened V by 6 bases and J by 4 bases, and 12 bases separated the two germline ends. CDR3 length equals 13 residues. CDR1 and CDR2 (germline): SEHNR, FQNEAQ (reference sequence). The CDR3 DNA sequence: TGTGCCAGCAGGCCCGGGCTAGGAGAGACCCAGTACTTC. It is translated as CASRPGLGETQYF.

This clone was seen just once. The gene calls are TRBV19 and TRBJ1-5; D is unclear. V dropped 8 bases and J dropped 4 bases, with 12 bases sitting between them. CDR1 is LNHDA and CDR2 is SQIVND in the germline V gene (reference sequence). This CDR3 is built from 13 residues. In DNA form, the CDR3 reads TGTGCCAGTTCTCCAGGAGGGAATCAGCCCCAGCATTTT. Amino acids: CASSPGGNQPQHF.